The clone carrying this T cell receptor (beta chain) was observed a handful of times. Its antigen is still unknown. The table came from immunoSEQ multiplex PCR; TCRdb's copy has only in-frame clones and leaves some out. Altogether some 95,000 clones are present, more than 75% being singletons, with the ten largest covering roughly 5.3%. Per the germline V gene, CDR1 is SGHTA and CDR2 is FQGTGA. This CDR3 has 14 residues. V was pared by 1 base and J by 1 base, with 7 bases between. The sample is drawn from a study of identifying expanded T cells in peripheral blood. No infections or other immune events were documented during collection. Overall study findings and caveats: Over two and four weeks, about 17 and 20 clones changed, versus around 1.2 between replicates.

Material for sequencing was blood. The TCR originated in a person between 18 and 75 years old in good health. V gene TRBV7-3 combines with J gene TRBJ1-1; D ambiguous. For the CDR3, the DNA is TGTGCCAGCAGCTTAAGTCCAGGGAACACTGAAGCTTTCTTT. It codes for CASSLSPGNTEAFF. Full variable domain (outside the CDR3, taken from reference TRBV7-3 and TRBJ1-1): GAGVSQTPSNKVTEKGKYVELRCDPISGHTALYWYRQSLGQGPEFLIYFQGTGAADDSGLPNDRFFAVRPEGSVSTLKIQRTERGDSAVYLCASSLSPGNTEAFFGQGTRLTVV.